The 11 T cell receptor beta chains below all came from one sample that was sequenced in a study of CD8 T cells in ankylosing spondylitis. TCRdb fed the 5' RACE reads into MiXCR, producing one record per CDR3 protein. The repertoire holds under 150,000 distinct CDR3 sequences, roughly 10% seen once, with about 4% in the top ten. The source material was blood, either unsorted or a sorted T cell fraction (not recorded which). These receptors all come from a female donor with ankylosing spondylitis or in good health (not recorded which).

This clonotype was detected only a few times. The chain combines TRBV5-1 with TRBJ2-1; 8 nucleotides line up with TRBD1. CDR3 length equals 15 residues. J lost 7 bases, V lost 4 bases, and 10 bases had no gene match. Germline CDR1 and CDR2: SGHRS and YFSETQ. The CDR3 protein is CASSITGGKGNEQFF. Here the CDR3 DNA reads TGCGCCAGCAGCATTACAGGGGGGAAGGGTAATGAGCAGTTCTTC.

This chain uses TRBV10-3 with TRBJ2-5, with D maybe TRBD1 (5 bases). The ends were cut back, 3 bases at V and 6 bases at J, with 14 bases in the middle. Germline V gene sequence: CDR1 ENHRY, CDR2 SYGVKD. CDR3 size: 14 residues. The CDR3 DNA reads TGTGCCATCAGTGACCAGGGCGGCGGACAGACCCAGTACTTC. Protein product: CAISDQGGGQTQYF.

Many counts were recorded for this clonotype. The chain has TRBV5-5 and TRBJ2-1, with D unresolved. This CDR3 spans 15 amino acids. The ends were cut back, 4 bases at V and 5 bases at J, with 16 bases in the middle. Germline V gene lookup returns CDR1 SGHKS and CDR2 YYEKEE (reference sequence). In nucleotides, the CDR3 is TGTGCCAGCAGCCAATTAACGGATTTCCACAATGAGCAGTTCTTC. Its translation is CASSQLTDFHNEQFF.

About this clonotype itself: Since a much larger clone is just one base distant, this may be a read error. The rearrangement joins TRBV5-6 to TRBJ2-5; 11 bases align to TRBD2. The V segment lost 4 bases and the J segment 4 bases; nucleotides outside the gene matches: 12. CDR1 and CDR2 (germline): SGHDT, YYEEEE. The CDR3 is made up of 17 amino acids. DNA of the CDR3: TGTGCCAGCAGCCAGCTACTAGCGGGAGTAGGCGGAGAGACCCAGTACTTC. It yields the protein CASSQLLAGVGGETQYF. Full variable domain (rest looked up from reference TRBV5-6 and TRBJ2-5): DAGVTQSPTHLIKTRGQQVTLRCSPKSGHDTVSWYQQALGQGPQFIFQYYEEEERQRGNFPDRFSGHQFPNYSSELNVNALLLGDSALYLCASSQLLAGVGGETQYFGPGTRLLVL.

This clonotype was seen at least ten times. One end of the junction is discordant with germline, which a read error may explain. V is TRBV10-3 and J is TRBJ2-3; TRBD1 agrees at 9 bases. This CDR3 is 15 amino acids long. The germline CDR1 and CDR2 sequences are ENHRY and SYGVKD. The CDR3 DNA is TGTGTCATCAGTGGAAGGACAGGGGACAGAGATACGCAGTATTTT. Its protein product is CVISGRTGDRDTQYF.

This clonotype was observed at least ten times. The chain joins TRBV27 to TRBJ2-1; perhaps TRBD2 as D (5 bases). Trimming left V 3 bases short and J 9 bases short, with 9 bases between. This CDR3 contains 12 residues. The germline V gene has CDR1 MNHEY and CDR2 SMNVEV (reference sequence). The CDR3 loop reads CASSLGRGEQFF. In DNA, the CDR3 is TGTGCCAGCAGTTTGGGCCGGGGTGAGCAGTTCTTC.

Many counts were recorded for this clonotype. This chain connects TRBV24-1 to TRBJ1-1, with D possibly matching TRBD1 (5 bases). The V end was cut by 2 bases, the J end by 3 bases, with 6 bases between. The CDR3 has 13 residues. From germline, CDR1 is KGHDR and CDR2 SFDVKD. DNA for the CDR3: TGTGCCACCAGTGATTGGGACGACACTGAAGCTTTCTTT. Translating it yields CATSDWDDTEAFF.

There are many counts of this clonotype. CDR3 loop: CASTRGVSYEQYF. For the CDR3, the DNA is TGTGCCAGCACCAGGGGGGTTTCCTACGAGCAGTACTTC. This chain links TRBV21-1 with TRBJ2-7; the table calls TRBD1, which could not be checked here. TRBV21-1 is a pseudogene locus. The CDR3 loop spans 13 amino acids.

This clonotype was observed at least ten times. The chain uses TRBV27 and TRBJ1-2, with 7 bases aligning to TRBD1. The germline gives CDR1 MNHEY, CDR2 SMNVEV (reference sequence). This CDR3 is 13 amino acids long. The ends lost 5 bases at V and 7 bases at J; junction bases unmatched: 7. CDR3 sequence reads: CASSQEGAGGYTF. CDR3 DNA: TGTGCCAGCAGTCAAGAGGGGGCTGGTGGCTACACCTTC.

This clonotype was seen repeatedly, ten times or more. This chain links TRBV29-1 with TRBJ1-5, with 8 nucleotides matching TRBD1. With V trimmed by 4 bases and J by 2 bases, 4 bases remained unmatched. From germline, CDR1 is SQVTM and CDR2 ANQGSEA. This CDR3 comprises 14 residues. The CDR3 here is CSVVTGAGNQPQHF. The CDR3 DNA follows: TGCAGCGTTGTGACAGGGGCCGGCAATCAGCCCCAGCATTTT.

This clonotype was seen at least ten times. J is TRBJ1-6 and V is TRBV5-1; D unresolved. Trimming took 6 bases from V and 6 from J, leaving 16 bases between them. CDR1 and CDR2 from the germline V gene are SGHRS and YFSETQ. This CDR3 contains 15 residues. Written as DNA, the CDR3 is TGCGCCAGCAATCGAGACGGTGAGATTAATTCACCCCTCCACTTT. Encoded protein: CASNRDGEINSPLHF.